The rows below give T cell receptor beta chains drawn from one sample of a study of blood T cell repertoires in COVID-19. Using immunoSEQ multiplex PCR, the repertoire was profiled, and TCRdb retains in-frame clones only, with some absent. The sample holds over 200,000 clones, 84% seen once. Sequences were obtained from peripheral blood. These receptors all stem from a man aged 40-49 years who had recovered from COVID-19. Both conserved end residues are part of each CDR3. Fields, in order: D gene, J gene, V gene, clone size, CDR3 protein, CDR3 DNA. D genes are given only for firm matches. Where a row states a size, it is once, few, many or the class of an expanded clone; other rows omit it.

>.|TRBJ2-3|TRBV14|.
CASSQWRGGTDTQYF
TGTGCCAGCAGCCAATGGAGGGGTGGAACAGATACGCAGTATTTT
>TRBD2|TRBJ2-5|TRBV7-7|.
CASSLNPGRMKETQYF
TGTGCCAGCAGCTTAAATCCCGGGAGGATGAAGGAGACCCAGTACTTC
>.|TRBJ2-5|TRBV19|.
CASSIGIAESQETQYF
TGTGCCAGTAGTATAGGGATAGCGGAGAGTCAAGAGACCCAGTACTTC
>TRBD1|TRBJ1-1|TRBV19|few
CASSKGTENTEAFF
TGTGCCAGTAGTAAAGGGACAGAGAACACTGAAGCTTTCTTT
>.|TRBJ2-3|TRBV6-4|.
CASKKSTDLRDTQYF
TGTGCCAGCAAGAAGAGCACAGACCTAAGGGATACGCAGTATTTT
>TRBD1|TRBJ1-1|TRBV2|.
CASRRDRGLDTEAFF
TGTGCCAGCAGGAGGGACAGGGGGCTCGACACTGAAGCTTTCTTT
>.|TRBJ2-7|TRBV15|.
CATSRETVWEQYF
TGTGCCACCAGCAGAGAAACAGTTTGGGAGCAGTACTTC
>TRBD1|TRBJ2-7|TRBV19|.
CASRQGQGNAYEQYF
TGTGCCAGTAGGCAGGGACAGGGGAACGCGTACGAGCAGTACTTC
>TRBD1|TRBJ1-6|TRBV5-4|.
CASSRTGAGTPLHF
TGTGCCAGCAGCCGTACAGGGGCCGGGACACCCCTCCACTTT
>.|TRBJ1-2|TRBV2|.
CASSTRGNGYTF
TGTGCCAGCAGTACGAGAGGGAATGGCTACACCTTC
>.|TRBJ2-7|TRBV7-2|.
CASSLVRPGRLYF
TGTGCCAGCAGCTTAGTGAGACCCGGCAGACTGTACTTC
>TRBD2|TRBJ2-3|TRBV11-2|.
CASSLFRGGDTKRTDTQYF
TGTGCCAGCAGCTTGTTTCGCGGGGGAGATACCAAGCGCACAGATACGCAGTATTTT
>.|TRBJ1-5|TRBV12-1|.
CASSLSHQPQHF
TGTGCCAGCAGCCTTTCCCATCAGCCCCAGCATTTT
>.|TRBJ2-1|TRBV6-7|.
CASSYSKGGPYNEQFF
TGTGCCAGCAGTTACTCGAAGGGGGGGCCCTACAATGAGCAGTTCTTC
>TRBD2|TRBJ2-3|TRBV30|.
CAWSAGGGTQYF
TGTGCCTGGAGTGCTGGGGGGGGGACGCAGTATTTT
>TRBD1|TRBJ2-1|TRBV9|.
CASSVDDRVKFF
TGTGCCAGCAGCGTAGATGACAGGGTAAAGTTCTTC
>.|TRBJ2-7|TRBV27|few
CASSLQGRWGSYEQYF
TGTGCCAGCAGTTTACAGGGTAGGTGGGGCTCCTACGAGCAGTACTTC
>TRBD2|TRBJ2-7|TRBV13|.
CASSNSGSSYEQYF
TGTGCCAGCAGCAATAGCGGGAGCTCCTACGAGCAGTACTTC
>.|TRBJ2-3|TRBV5-1|once
CASSFPRSSGETDTQYF
TGCGCCAGCAGCTTTCCCCGAAGTTCGGGAGAGACAGATACGCAGTATTTT
>TRBD1|TRBJ1-2|TRBV11-2|.
CASSPQGAILYGYTF
TGTGCCAGCAGCCCCCAGGGGGCAATTCTCTATGGCTACACCTTC
>.|TRBJ1-4|TRBV4-1|.
CASSQEGTGREKLFF
TGCGCCAGCAGCCAAGAGGGTACAGGGCGTGAAAAACTGTTTTTT
>TRBD2|TRBJ2-1|TRBV10-3|few
CAISESGAGGPDNEQFF
TGTGCCATCAGTGAGTCCGGGGCGGGAGGTCCCGACAATGAGCAGTTCTTC
>TRBD1|TRBJ2-1|TRBV10-3|.
CATQGAADNEQFF
TGTGCCACCCAGGGGGCTGCAGACAATGAGCAGTTCTTC
>TRBD1|TRBJ2-3|TRBV5-1|few
CASSLAGQDPTDTQYF
TGCGCCAGCAGCTTGGCGGGACAGGACCCCACAGATACGCAGTATTTT
>.|TRBJ1-5|TRBV11-2|.
CASSSSLNQPQHF
TGTGCCAGCAGCTCCTCCCTCAATCAGCCCCAGCATTTT
>.|TRBJ2-7|TRBV7-2|.
CASSLLGPLNEQYF
TGTGCCAGCAGCTTACTTGGCCCTTTGAACGAGCAGTACTTC
>.|TRBJ2-3|TRBV24-1|.
CATSDGTSGIGTQYF
TGTGCCACCAGTGATGGGACATCTGGAATTGGGACGCAGTATTTT
>.|TRBJ2-7|TRBV20-1|.
CSAAIRYEQYF
TGCAGTGCTGCCATTCGGTACGAGCAGTACTTC
>TRBD2|TRBJ2-4|TRBV30|once
CAWSAGLASGVQYF
TGTGCCTGGAGTGCTGGACTAGCCTCGGGGGTTCAGTACTTC
>TRBD2|TRBJ2-3|TRBV4-3|.
CASSPGGNSPSTDTQYF
TGCGCCAGCAGCCCCGGGGGGAACTCTCCTAGCACAGATACGCAGTATTTT
>.|TRBJ2-3|TRBV5-4|.
CASSQIGDTQYF
TGTGCCAGCAGCCAGATCGGGGATACGCAGTATTTT
>.|TRBJ2-5|TRBV5-1|once
CASSLTGAGETQYF
TGCGCCAGCAGCCTAACTGGGGCCGGAGAGACCCAGTACTTC
>TRBD2|TRBJ2-2|TRBV28|.
CASSLTPGTSGTGELFF
TGTGCCAGCAGTCTGACCCCTGGGACTAGCGGGACCGGGGAGCTGTTTTTT
>TRBD2|TRBJ2-1|TRBV12-5|.
CASGLGTSGSEQFF
TGTGCTAGTGGTTTAGGGACTAGCGGGTCTGAGCAGTTCTTC
>TRBD1|TRBJ2-7|TRBV7-9|once
CASTRDRGNEQYF
TGTGCCAGCACCCGGGACAGGGGAAACGAGCAGTACTTC
>.|TRBJ1-2|TRBV2|.
CASSDQGLNYGYTF
TGTGCCAGCAGTGATCAGGGGCTTAACTATGGCTACACCTTC
>.|TRBJ1-2|TRBV5-4|.
CASSLEGAYGYTF
TGTGCCAGCAGCTTGGAAGGGGCCTATGGCTACACCTTC
>TRBD2|TRBJ2-2|TRBV2|few
CASSRTSPGELFF
TGTGCCAGCAGCCGGACTAGTCCCGGGGAGCTGTTTTTT
>TRBD1|TRBJ1-2|TRBV6-6|.
CASGHRRQGGNYGYTF
TGTGCCAGCGGTCATCGCAGACAGGGTGGTAACTATGGCTACACCTTC
>TRBD1|TRBJ2-3|TRBV2|.
CASSQDRVGDTQYF
TGTGCCAGCAGCCAAGACAGGGTAGGAGATACGCAGTATTTT
>.|TRBJ2-3|TRBV6-5|.
CASSRQENTQYF
TGTGCCAGCAGTAGACAGGAAAATACGCAGTATTTT